The 6 T cell receptor beta chains below were found in one sample sequenced in a study of OX40 agonist ivuxolimab in advanced cancers. Sequenced by immunoSEQ multiplex PCR; TCRdb stores in-frame clones only, minus some. The sample lists roughly 60,000 clones; 86% were seen once. This sample comprised CD4+ or CD8+ T cells sorted from blood, obtained in a trial of the OX40 agonist ivuxolimab. The receptors derive from an adult with an advanced solid tumor such as melanoma, head and neck, liver or kidney cancer.

J is TRBJ2-7 and V is TRBV7-2, with 7 positions matching TRBD1. The CDR3 extends over 14 amino acids. Germline V lookup: CDR1 SGHTA, CDR2 FQGNSA. Trimming removed 5 bases from V and 6 bases from J; junction bases left unmatched: 10. Here the CDR3 DNA reads TGTGCCAGCAGCCTCGGGACAGCACCAAGCGAGCAGTACTTC. The encoded protein is CASSLGTAPSEQYF. Using reference TRBV7-2 and TRBJ2-7 for the parts outside the CDR3, the full variable domain is GAGVSQSPSNKVTEKGKDVELRCDPISGHTALYWYRQSLGQGLEFLIYFQGNSAPDKSGLPSDRFSAERTGGSVSTLTIQRTQQEDSAVYLCASSLGTAPSEQYFGPGTRLTVT.

The chain links TRBV7-2 to TRBJ2-7, with TRBD1 matching over 10 bases. V shed 2 bases and J 6 bases; nucleotides not matched to a gene: 10. This CDR3 is built from 16 residues. Germline CDR1 SGHTA, CDR2 FQGNSA. CDR3 sequence: CASSLRPGTGEGEQYF. CDR3 DNA: TGTGCCAGCAGCTTAAGACCAGGGACAGGGGAGGGCGAGCAGTACTTC. Filled out from reference TRBV7-2 and TRBJ2-7, the complete variable domain reads GAGVSQSPSNKVTEKGKDVELRCDPISGHTALYWYRQSLGQGLEFLIYFQGNSAPDKSGLPSDRFSAERTGGSVSTLTIQRTQQEDSAVYLCASSLRPGTGEGEQYFGPGTRLTVT.

The chain is built from TRBV2 and TRBJ2-3, with a tentative D call TRBD2 (5 bases). CDR3 length equals 14 residues. Germline V CDR1 and CDR2: SNHLY, FYNNEI. V shed 7 bases and J shed 1 base, with 12 bases lying between them. The CDR3 nucleotides are TGTGCCAGCACTCCGGGGTATGGCACAGATACGCAGTATTTT. Translated, it gives CASTPGYGTDTQYF.

This clone has only one observation. The rearrangement joins TRBV18 to TRBJ2-1; 7 nucleotides line up with TRBD2. Per germline, CDR1 KGHSH and CDR2 LQKENI. The CDR3 loop spans 15 amino acids. V lost 1 base to trimming and J lost 2 bases; unmatched junction nucleotides: 2. Here the CDR3 DNA reads TGTGCCAGCTCACCACAGCGGGGCACCTACAATGAGCAGTTCTTC. Translating it yields CASSPQRGTYNEQFF.

V and J are TRBV25-1 and TRBJ1-3; D unclear. The CDR3 runs 13 residues. Germline lookup yields CDR1 MGHDK and CDR2 SYGVNS. V dropped 1 base and J dropped 9 bases, with 10 bases sitting between them. The CDR3 DNA is TGTGCCAGCAGTGAATTCCCGGCCGCCACCATATATTTT. Translating it yields CASSEFPAATIYF.

J is TRBJ1-3 and V is TRBV11-2, with a weak D call TRBD1 (6 bases). This CDR3 region has 14 residues. Germline V gives CDR1 SGHAT, CDR2 FQNNGV. The V end was cut by 4 bases, the J end by 4 bases, with 11 bases between. The CDR3 is CASSSQGTGNTIYF. CDR3 sequence (DNA): TGTGCCAGCAGCTCACAGGGAACGGGAAACACCATATATTTT. The full variable domain, its missing parts supplied by reference TRBV11-2 and TRBJ1-3, is EAGVAQSPRYKIIEKRQSVAFWCNPISGHATLYWYQQILGQGPKLLIQFQNNGVVDDSQLPKDRFSAERLKGVDSTLKIQPAKLEDSAVYLCASSSQGTGNTIYFGEGSWLTVV.